The 14 T cell receptor beta chains reported below all come from one sample, sequenced in a study of spatial heterogeneity in lung cancer. TCRdb reprocessed the 5' RACE reads via MiXCR and lists one record per CDR3 protein. The sample has 60,000 to 65,000 distinct CDR3 sequences, 7.5% to 9% seen once. Time point here: sample taken at primary tumor resection. Extraction of whole RNA from tumor, nontumor lung or frozen PBMC preceded unsorted sequencing. Material: PBMCs, obtained at surgery. The receptors come from a female donor with early-stage non-small cell lung cancer.

This clonotype has only a few counts. V usage is TRBV4-1 and J usage is TRBJ2-1, with TRBD2 matching over 7 bases. The germline CDR1 and CDR2 sequences are MGHRA and YSYEKL. The CDR3 is made up of 14 amino acids. The junction had 2 bases not matched to a gene; V was cut back by 3 bases and J by 3 bases. The CDR3 DNA sequence: TGCGCCAGCAGCCATCTAGCGGACTACAATGAGCAGTTCTTC. It encodes CASSHLADYNEQFF.

This clonotype came up many times. The chain employs TRBV10-3 and TRBJ1-2; TRBD1 matches 8 bases. The J segment lost 6 bases and the V segment lost 3 bases, leaving 6 bases of the junction unmatched. The CDR3 sequence is 14 residues long. The germline CDR1 and CDR2 sequences are ENHRY and SYGVKD. CDR3 coding DNA: TGTGCCATCAGTGACGAGGGACAGGTCCATGGCTACACCTTC. Translated: CAISDEGQVHGYTF.

This clonotype has ten or more counts. The chain is built from TRBV12-3 or TRBV12-4 and TRBJ1-1, with D unresolved. The length of the CDR3 is 14 residues. Deletions cut 3 bases from V and 5 bases from J, with 13 bases between. DNA of the CDR3: TGTGCCAGCAGTTTGTCCGGGGTAGGTACTGAAGCTTTCTTT. Its translation is CASSLSGVGTEAFF.

This clonotype was detected many times. This rearrangement joins TRBV5-1 to TRBJ1-5; D is ambiguous. V was trimmed by 2 bases and J by 7 bases, leaving 7 bases between them. The CDR3 has 12 residues. Germline loops: CDR1 SGHRS, CDR2 YFSETQ. CDR3 nucleotide sequence: TGCGCCAGCAGCTTCACAGACCAGCCCCAGCATTTT. As protein: CASSFTDQPQHF.

V usage is TRBV3-1 and J usage is TRBJ2-4, with D tentatively TRBD2 (5 bases). In germline, CDR1 is LGHDT, CDR2 YNNKEL (reference sequence). The V end was cut by 1 base, the J end by 1 base, with 14 bases between. This CDR3 is built from 17 residues. This CDR3 reads CASSQGTPSGAKNIQYF. Written as DNA, the CDR3 is TGTGCCAGCAGCCAAGGAACCCCCTCGGGGGCCAAAAACATTCAGTACTTC. Together with reference TRBV3-1 and TRBJ2-4, the CDR3 gives the full variable domain: DTAVSQTPKYLVTQMGNDKSIKCEQNLGHDTMYWYKQDSKKFLKIMFSYNNKELIINETVPNRFSPKSPDKAHLNLHINSLELGDSAVYFCASSQGTPSGAKNIQYFGAGTRLSVL.

V gene TRBV10-3 combines with J gene TRBJ1-5; the D is unclear. V lost 2 bases and J lost 1, with 6 bases in between. This CDR3 is built from 14 residues. CDR1 is ENHRY, CDR2 SYGVKD, per germline. The DNA for the CDR3 is TGTGCCATCAGTGAGGCAGAGAGCAATCAGCCCCAGCATTTT. Translating it yields CAISEAESNQPQHF.

This chain connects TRBV11-2 to TRBJ2-5; the match to TRBD2 covers 8 bases. The CDR3 loop spans 17 amino acids. Germline loops: CDR1 SGHAT, CDR2 FQNNGV. Trimming cost V 0 bases and J 3 bases; bases outside gene matches: 9. DNA for the CDR3: TGTGCCAGCAGCTTAGATGAATTTTCAGCGGGGGAAGAGACCCAGTACTTC. It encodes CASSLDEFSAGEETQYF.

This clonotype was recorded a few times. The V call is TRBV29-1, the J call TRBJ1-3; TRBD1 aligns across 7 bases. The V and J ends lost 1 base and 0 bases, in that order; junction bases with no gene match: 3. Germline loops: CDR1 SQVTM, CDR2 ANQGSEA. The CDR3 has 15 amino acids. The CDR3 coding sequence is TGCAGCGTTGAAGGGACAGGTGTCTCTGGAAACACCATATATTTT. Protein sequence: CSVEGTGVSGNTIYF.

With respect to this clonotype: A much larger clone differs from this one at a single base, so this may be a read error. The V and J genes are TRBV28 and TRBJ1-1; D may be TRBD1 (5 bases). The CDR3 has 15 amino acids. Germline assignment: CDR1 MDHEN and CDR2 SYDVKM. The CDR3 region has the DNA TGTGCCAGCAGTTTAGGGACTCAGGCGAACACTGAAGCTCTCTTT. As protein: CASSLGTQANTEALF.

The chain carries TRBV7-6 and TRBJ1-5; no definite D call. CDR3 length: 15 residues. V was clipped by 4 bases and J by 2 bases, with 12 bases between them. Germline CDR1 and CDR2: SGHVS and FNYEAQ. The DNA of the CDR3 is TGTGCCAGCAGCTCCCAAGGTCGGGGCAATCAGCCCCAGCATTTT. As protein: CASSSQGRGNQPQHF.

J is TRBJ1-4 and V is TRBV5-4; D is perhaps TRBD1 (5 bases). The CDR3 contains 15 residues. Looked up from germline, CDR1 is SGHNT and CDR2 is YYREEE (reference sequence). Trimming shortened V by 4 bases and J by 0 bases, and 10 bases separated the two germline ends. CDR3 sequence: CASSLTTATNEKLFF. The DNA of the CDR3 is TGTGCCAGCAGCCTTACGACAGCAACTAATGAAAAACTGTTTTTT.

This clonotype has more than one count but fewer than ten. The genes are TRBV20-1 and TRBJ1-4; no firm D call. V was pared by 3 bases and J by 8 bases, with 13 bases between. The CDR3 runs 13 residues. Germline V lookup: CDR1 DFQATT, CDR2 SNEGSKA (reference sequence). Here the CDR3 reads CSASYRTGEKLFF. In nucleotides, the CDR3 is TGCAGTGCTAGTTACCGGACGGGGGAAAAACTGTTTTTT.

This sequence joins TRBV12-5 and TRBJ1-1, with D possibly TRBD1 on 6 matching bases. Trimming shortened V by 7 bases and J by 7 bases, and 13 bases separated the two germline ends. Looked up from germline, CDR1 is LGHNT and CDR2 is FRNRAP. The length of the CDR3 is 12 residues. The CDR3 here is CASARDTNEAFF. In DNA, the CDR3 is TGTGCTAGTGCCCGGGACACAAATGAAGCTTTCTTT.

This clonotype has just a few counts. J is TRBJ2-7 and V is TRBV6-1; 10 positions match TRBD1. CDR1 MNHNS and CDR2 SASEGT come from the germline V gene. Germline trimming cut 8 bases from V and 2 bases from J; bases unmatched to any gene: 9. This CDR3 has 15 residues. The CDR3 region has the DNA TGTGCCAGCGTGCCGGGACAGGGGCTTCCCTACGAGCAGTACGTC. This codes for CASVPGQGLPYEQYV.